This T cell receptor (beta chain) was sequenced during a study of CD8+ T cells in alopecia areata. Comments on this clone: The same CDR3 arises from other DNA sequences in this sample as well.

The sequencing template was cDNA reverse transcribed from extracted RNA. TCRdb's copy holds only in-frame clones and misses some; the assay was immunoSEQ multiplex PCR. The table has 200,000 to 250,000 clones, over 60% seen once. CDR1 SGHTA and CDR2 FQGNSA come from the germline V gene. V lost 1 base to trimming and J lost 4 bases, with 7 bases between them. The CDR3 loop spans 14 amino acids. The treatment is: oral pan-JAK inhibitor, 5-10 mg twice daily. The sample in question was CD4+ T cells sorted from blood, obtained at week 4, from a patient treated with tofacitinib. The TCR originated in a human donor with alopecia areata. The rearrangement joins TRBV7-2 to TRBJ2-2; D uncertain. The CDR3 region is CASSLGRGTGELFF. CDR3 nucleotides: TGTGCCAGCAGCTTAGGCCGTGGCACCGGGGAGCTGTTTTTT.